Below, 30 T cell receptor beta chains from the same sample are listed, as sequenced in a study of PD-1 blockade in classical Hodgkin lymphoma. TCRdb's copy holds only in-frame clones and misses some; the assay was immunoSEQ multiplex PCR. This table has about 90,000 clones, 83% appearing once. Indicated time point: cycle 4 day 1 (C4D1), after around six weeks of nivolumab. Every single patient, without exception, relapsed after autologous stem cell transplantation, and brentuximab vedotin exposure varied. The material was peripheral blood mononuclear cells (PBMCs), obtained before the fourth cycle of nivolumab. These receptor sequences come from a human donor with classical Hodgkin lymphoma.

V and J are TRBV5-1 and TRBJ2-2; D not resolved. CDR3 length: 11 residues. The V gene lost 6 bases and the J gene lost 3 bases, with 3 bases spanning the gap. The germline CDR1 and CDR2 sequences are SGHRS and YFSETQ. The CDR3 protein is CASTDTGELFF. Here the CDR3 DNA reads TGCGCCAGCACCGACACCGGGGAGCTGTTTTTT.

The chain employs TRBV19 and TRBJ2-2; 11 bases map to TRBD1. The CDR3 is 15 amino acids. Looked up from germline, CDR1 is LNHDA and CDR2 is SQIVND (reference sequence). V shed 7 bases and J 6 bases; nucleotides not matched to a gene: 7. Written as DNA, the CDR3 is TGTGCCAGTAACGCGGACAGGGGGCTGCCCGGGGAGCTGTTTTTT. This encodes CASNADRGLPGELFF.

This clone turned up a few times. This chain joins TRBV21-1 and TRBJ1-3. TRBV21-1 is a documented pseudogene. The CDR3 length is 15 residues. The CDR3 spells CASSSGLFSGNTIYF. The CDR3 DNA reads TGTGCCAGCAGCTCAGGACTCTTCTCTGGAAACACCATATATTTT.

In its sample, this clone was seen once. The chain combines TRBV10-3 with TRBJ2-2; 9 bases fit TRBD2. The CDR3 runs to 14 residues. The trim removed 5 bases at V and 6 bases at J, leaving 4 bases unmatched. CDR1 is ENHRY and CDR2 is SYGVKD in the germline V gene. CDR3 loop: CAISQTSGPGELFF. CDR3 nucleotide sequence: TGTGCCATCAGTCAGACTAGCGGACCCGGGGAGCTGTTTTTT.

This clone showed up just once. The V and J genes are TRBV5-4 and TRBJ2-2, with D perhaps matching TRBD1 (5 bases). This CDR3 is 16 amino acids long. Looked up from germline, CDR1 is SGHNT and CDR2 is YYREEE (reference sequence). The V end was cut by 0 bases, the J end by 5 bases, with 14 bases between. CDR3 sequence reads: CASSLVFQGGTGELFF. The DNA of the CDR3 is TGTGCCAGCAGCTTGGTCTTCCAGGGCGGAACCGGGGAGCTGTTTTTT.

The genes are TRBV10-3 and TRBJ2-1; D may be TRBD1 (6 bases). Germline CDR1 and CDR2: ENHRY and SYGVKD. V was shortened by 2 bases and J by 10 bases, with 15 bases between the two germline ends. The CDR3 runs to 14 residues. CDR3 sequence: CAISEGQTRVEQFF. Written as DNA, the CDR3 is TGTGCCATCAGTGAGGGACAGACCCGAGTAGAGCAGTTCTTC.

The V and J genes are TRBV6-5 and TRBJ2-5; TRBD2 matches 10 bases. Germline assignment: CDR1 MNHEY and CDR2 SVGAGI. CDR3 length equals 15 residues. V trimming: 7 bases; J trimming: 5 bases; junction bases outside the gene matches: 10. In nucleotides, the CDR3 is TGTGCCAGCAAGGCGATAGCGGGAGGAGGGGAGACCCAGTACTTC. It is translated as CASKAIAGGGETQYF.

This chain uses TRBV7-8 with TRBJ2-2, with a weak D call TRBD1 (6 bases). Trimming left V 5 bases short and J 4 bases short, with 17 bases between. Germline lookup yields CDR1 SGHVS and CDR2 FQNEAQ. This CDR3 is 16 amino acids long. The CDR3 loop reads CASSVVEVGATGELFF. For the CDR3, the DNA is TGTGCCAGCAGCGTCGTGGAGGTGGGGGCCACCGGGGAGCTGTTTTTT.

The CDR3 nucleotides are TGTGCCAGCTCACCTCTTGGTGGGCCGGGGATGTATGGAAACACCATATATTTT. It encodes CASSPLGGPGMYGNTIYF. The chain couples TRBV18 to TRBJ1-3; D not certain. V lost 3 bases and J lost 3, with 21 bases in between. The CDR3 is 18 residues long. Germline V gene sequence: CDR1 KGHSH, CDR2 LQKENI.

For this clone: The limits of the CDR3 on the DNA are not certain, so only TCRdb's listed CDR3 is given. V usage is TRBV28 and J usage is TRBJ1-2; TRBD1 reflects the table's D call only, with no check against the DNA. Germline CDR1 is MDHEN and CDR2 is SYDVKM. The CDR3 numbers 16 amino acids, ends counted. CDR3 residues: CASSLGTGQGRVWVTF.

This chain links TRBV2 with TRBJ1-1; unclear D gene. Germline-derived CDR1 and CDR2 are SNHLY and FYNNEI. The CDR3 is 16 residues long. V lost 5 bases and J lost 5, with 21 bases in between. DNA of the CDR3: TGTGCCAGCAGTCCTGCTGGAACAGAAGGAGATACTGAAGCTTTCTTT. Translation gives CASSPAGTEGDTEAFF.

The rearrangement links TRBV25-1 to TRBJ2-1; tentative D call: TRBD2 (6 bases). V dropped 6 bases and J dropped 2 bases, with 17 bases sitting between them. Germline V CDR1 and CDR2: MGHDK, SYGVNS. The CDR3 spans 16 residues. This chain's CDR3 is CASSSRGEHTYNEQFF. The CDR3, as DNA: TGTGCCAGCAGCTCGCGCGGGGAACATACCTACAATGAGCAGTTCTTC.

The gene calls are TRBV5-1 and TRBJ2-1; 9 nucleotides match TRBD2. The CDR3 is 19 residues long. Unmatched junction bases numbered 12, after V lost 1 base and J lost 1 base. In germline, CDR1 is SGHRS, CDR2 YFSETQ. For the CDR3, the DNA is TGCGCCAGCAGCTTGCGAAGGTGGCGAGGACTAGCGTCCTACAATGAGCAGTTCTTC. It codes for CASSLRRWRGLASYNEQFF. Using reference TRBV5-1 and TRBJ2-1 for the parts outside the CDR3, the full variable domain is KAGVTQTPRYLIKTRGQQVTLSCSPISGHRSVSWYQQTPGQGLQFLFEYFSETQRNKGNFPGRFSGRQFSNSRSEMNVSTLELGDSALYLCASSLRRWRGLASYNEQFFGPGTRLTVL.

This clone was observed a handful of times. As DNA, the CDR3 is TGTGCCAGCAGTTTATGGGACAGGTCCTCTTCACCTAATGAAAAACTGTTTTTT. Translation: CASSLWDRSSSPNEKLFF. The chain is built from TRBV28 and TRBJ1-4; 7 nucleotides align to TRBD1. CDR1 and CDR2 (germline): MDHEN, SYDVKM. The junction had 10 bases not matched to a gene; V was cut back by 0 bases and J by 3 bases. This CDR3 has 18 residues.

The chain has TRBV28 and TRBJ1-1, with D possibly matching TRBD1 (5 bases). The CDR3 covers 14 residues. Germline CDR1 and CDR2: MDHEN and SYDVKM. V was pared by 0 bases and J by 5 bases, with 10 bases between. CDR3 in DNA: TGTGCCAGCAGTTTATGGGGGGAGCGGACTGAAGCTTTCTTT. This translates into CASSLWGERTEAFF.

This clone appeared once. The V call is TRBV5-4, the J call TRBJ2-3, with D hard to call. This CDR3 comprises 13 residues. V lost 0 bases, J lost 6 bases, and 8 bases lay in between. Germline-derived CDR1 and CDR2 are SGHNT and YYREEE (reference sequence). CDR3: CASSLVGSDTQYF. CDR3 in DNA: TGTGCCAGCAGCTTGGTGGGGTCTGATACGCAGTATTTT.

The rearrangement joins TRBV5-1 to TRBJ1-1, with TRBD1 as a possible D gene (5 bases). Germline CDR1 SGHRS, CDR2 YFSETQ. The V gene lost 0 bases and the J gene lost 8 bases, with 20 bases spanning the gap. The CDR3 is 16 amino acids. The CDR3 protein is CASSLGAGNLFTEAFF. For the CDR3, the DNA is TGCGCCAGCAGCTTGGGGGCAGGGAATTTGTTCACCGAAGCTTTCTTT. The full variable domain, in which reference TRBV5-1 and TRBJ1-1 provide the parts outside the CDR3, is KAGVTQTPRYLIKTRGQQVTLSCSPISGHRSVSWYQQTPGQGLQFLFEYFSETQRNKGNFPGRFSGRQFSNSRSEMNVSTLELGDSALYLCASSLGAGNLFTEAFFGQGTRLTVV.

The chain uses TRBV5-6 and TRBJ2-1; 9 nucleotides line up with TRBD2. V lost 4 bases, J lost 6 bases, and 8 bases stayed unmatched. The length of the CDR3 is 15 residues. CDR1 SGHDT and CDR2 YYEEEE come from the germline V gene. CDR3 residues: CASSPIGGGGNEQFF. In DNA, the CDR3 is TGTGCCAGCAGCCCCATCGGCGGGGGGGGCAATGAGCAGTTCTTC.

The chain carries TRBV10-1 and TRBJ1-1; D unclear. Trimming removed 1 base from V and 8 bases from J, with 11 bases in between. Germline V CDR1 and CDR2: WNHNN, SYGVQD (reference sequence). The CDR3 is made up of 13 amino acids. The CDR3 nucleotides read TGCGCCAGCAGTGAGTTGAGGTCGGGCGAAGCTTTCTTT. It specifies CASSELRSGEAFF.

This clone showed up just a few times. J is TRBJ2-4 and V is TRBV6-1; tentatively, D is TRBD1 or TRBD2 (5 bases each). Germline CDR1 is MNHNS and CDR2 is SASEGT. This CDR3 is 13 amino acids long. V was shortened by 6 bases and J by 10 bases, with 16 bases between the two germline ends. CDR3 loop: CASSEGPIQIQYF. The CDR3 region has the DNA TGTGCCAGCAGCGAGGGACCGATTCAGATTCAGTACTTC.

V is TRBV30 and J is TRBJ2-2, with 11 bases aligning to TRBD2. Trimming at V came to 0 bases and at J to 7 bases, leaving 4 bases not matched to a gene. This CDR3 is 15 amino acids long. In germline, CDR1 is GTSNPN, CDR2 SVGIG (reference sequence). CDR3 sequence: CAWSVLAGEGGELFF. The CDR3 DNA follows: TGTGCCTGGAGTGTACTAGCGGGAGAAGGCGGGGAGCTGTTTTTT. The variable domain in full, completed from reference TRBV30 and TRBJ2-2, reads SQTIHQWPATLVQPVGSPLSLECTVEGTSNPNLYWYRQAAGRGLQLLFYSVGIGQISSEVPQNLSASRPQDRQFILSSKKLLLSDSGFYLCAWSVLAGEGGELFFGEGSRLTVL.

The gene calls are TRBV7-2 and TRBJ2-1; the D gene is possibly TRBD2 (6 bases). Germline assignment: CDR1 SGHTA and CDR2 FQGNSA. CDR3 length equals 14 residues. V dropped 7 bases and J dropped 1 base, with 11 bases sitting between them. The CDR3 DNA follows: TGTGCCAGCACTAACCGGGGGTCCTACAATGAGCAGTTCTTC. This translates into CASTNRGSYNEQFF.

This clone occurred once. The chain employs TRBV7-2 and TRBJ2-1; D gene uncertain. The CDR3 is made up of 15 amino acids. Between the trimmed V and J ends, which lost 0 bases and 10 bases, there was a span of 16 bases. Germline CDR1 SGHTA, CDR2 FQGNSA. The CDR3 DNA sequence: TGTGCCAGCAGCTTAGCGATCACGCCTCAATACGAGCAGTTCTTC. Translation gives CASSLAITPQYEQFF.

This chain links TRBV5-1 with TRBJ2-3, with a tentative D call TRBD1 (5 bases). CDR1 is SGHRS and CDR2 is YFSETQ in the germline V gene. The CDR3 covers 13 residues. The V end lost 3 bases, the J end lost 6 bases, and 11 bases lay between the germline ends. In DNA, the CDR3 is TGCGCCAGCAGCTCGTTACAGGCCGATACGCAGTATTTT. It specifies CASSSLQADTQYF.

This clone appeared a single time. The chain joins TRBV7-6 to TRBJ1-1, with D hard to call. V was trimmed by 4 bases and J by 0 bases, leaving 12 bases between them. This CDR3 is built from 15 residues. CDR1 and CDR2 from the germline V gene are SGHVS and FNYEAQ. The CDR3 nucleotides read TGTGCCAGCAGCTCAAACAAGAACATGAACACTGAAGCTTTCTTT. It yields the protein CASSSNKNMNTEAFF.

The rearrangement uses TRBV5-4 and TRBJ1-1; 7 nucleotides agree with TRBD1. Germline assignment: CDR1 SGHNT and CDR2 YYREEE (reference sequence). V shed 3 bases and J 4 bases; nucleotides not matched to a gene: 6. The CDR3 contains 14 residues. The CDR3: CASSSRQGGTEAFF. The CDR3, as DNA: TGTGCCAGCAGCTCCCGACAGGGCGGCACTGAAGCTTTCTTT.

This clone was counted only a few times. CDR3 DNA sequence: TGTGCCAGCAGTTACTCGTCAGGGGGGTACGAGCAGTACTTC. It yields the protein CASSYSSGGYEQYF. J is TRBJ2-7 and V is TRBV6-5, with D maybe TRBD1 (7 bases). Per germline, CDR1 MNHEY and CDR2 SVGAGI. The CDR3 runs to 14 residues. Trimming took 0 bases from V and 4 from J, leaving 10 bases between them.

This clone showed up just a few times. The DNA of the CDR3 is TGTGCCAGCTCACCAGGTCGTTCAGCGGGAGGAGTGGAGACCCAGTACTTC. Amino acids: CASSPGRSAGGVETQYF. The chain carries TRBV18 and TRBJ2-5; TRBD2 aligns across 9 bases. Germline-derived CDR1 and CDR2 are KGHSH and LQKENI. V lost 2 bases to trimming and J lost 5 bases; unmatched junction nucleotides: 12. This CDR3 region has 17 residues.

A word on this clone: Other nucleotide sequences in the sample specify the same CDR3. The chain is built from TRBV18 and TRBJ2-7; 10 bases map to TRBD2. Germline CDR1 KGHSH, CDR2 LQKENI. The ends lost 3 bases at V and 5 bases at J; junction bases unmatched: 4. This CDR3 region has 14 residues. The CDR3 coding sequence is TGTGCCAGCTCACCCCTAGCGGGAGCCAACGAGCAGTACTTC. Amino acid sequence: CASSPLAGANEQYF.

The V gene is TRBV14, the J gene TRBJ2-2; TRBD1 aligns across 7 bases. The length of the CDR3 is 13 residues. Germline lookup yields CDR1 SGHDN and CDR2 FVKESK. Unmatched junction bases numbered 0, after V lost 4 bases and J lost 4 bases. The CDR3 here is CASSRQGTGELFF. The CDR3 coding sequence is TGTGCCAGCAGCCGACAGGGCACCGGGGAGCTGTTTTTT. Supplemented by reference TRBV14 and TRBJ2-2, the full variable domain reads EAGVTQFPSHSVIEKGQTVTLRCDPISGHDNLYWYRRVMGKEIKFLLHFVKESKQDESGMPNNRFLAERTGGTYSTLKVQPAELEDSGVYFCASSRQGTGELFFGEGSRLTVL.